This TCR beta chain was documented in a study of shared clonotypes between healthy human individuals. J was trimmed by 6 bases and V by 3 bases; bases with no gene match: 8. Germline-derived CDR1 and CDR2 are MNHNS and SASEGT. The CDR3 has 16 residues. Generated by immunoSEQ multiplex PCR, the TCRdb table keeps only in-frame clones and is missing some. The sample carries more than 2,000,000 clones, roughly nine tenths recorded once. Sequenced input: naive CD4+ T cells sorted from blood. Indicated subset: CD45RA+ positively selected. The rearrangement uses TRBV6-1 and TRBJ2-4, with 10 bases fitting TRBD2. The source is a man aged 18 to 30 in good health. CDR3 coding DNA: TGTGCCAGCAGTGAGGGTCGGAGCGGGGGGGTAAACATTCAGTACTTC. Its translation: CASSEGRSGGVNIQYF.